One sample yielded the 19 T cell receptor beta chains listed below, sequenced in a study of CD8 T cells in Susac syndrome. It was with random hexamers that 0.5 to 1 ug RNA was reverse transcribed. A single record per CDR3 protein comes from TCRdb applying MiXCR to the immunoSEQ multiplex PCR reads. This sample has 250,000 to 350,000 distinct CDR3 sequences, with more than 75% found just once. The sample comprised CD8+ T cells from PBMCs. The origin of the receptors is a human donor with multiple sclerosis.

This chain links TRBV12-3 or TRBV12-4 with TRBJ2-7; TRBD2 matches 8 bases. The J segment lost 4 bases and the V segment lost 5 bases, leaving 10 bases of the junction unmatched. The CDR3 is made up of 15 amino acids. For the CDR3, the DNA is TGTGCCAGCAGTCGATCTCTGCGGGAGGATTACGAGCAGTACTTC. It codes for CASSRSLREDYEQYF.

The chain has TRBV12-3 or TRBV12-4 and TRBJ2-7; D assignment may be TRBD1 or TRBD2 (5 bases each). The V end lost 7 bases, the J end lost 2 bases, and 21 bases lay between the germline ends. CDR3 size: 16 residues. CDR3 nucleotides: TGTGCCAGCACTCAATCCGTCCGGGACGGGGCCTACGAGCAGTACTTC. The encoded protein is CASTQSVRDGAYEQYF.

The V call is TRBV30, the J call TRBJ1-4; TRBD1 aligns across 8 bases. The CDR3 sequence is 16 residues long. The J segment lost 0 bases and the V segment lost 1 base, leaving 4 bases of the junction unmatched. The V gene's germline CDR1 is GTSNPN and CDR2 SVGIG (reference sequence). CDR3 in DNA: TGTGCCTGGAGTGCAGGGGGCTGGACAACTAATGAAAAACTGTTTTTT. Protein sequence: CAWSAGGWTTNEKLFF.

The gene calls are TRBV2 and TRBJ1-4; 12 positions match TRBD1. CDR1 and CDR2 (germline): SNHLY, FYNNEI. Trimming removed 4 bases from V and 5 bases from J; junction bases left unmatched: 8. The length of the CDR3 is 17 residues. The CDR3 DNA reads as TGTGCCAGCAGTGGAGGGGGGACAGGGGGCTTCAATGAAAAACTGTTTTTT. This encodes CASSGGGTGGFNEKLFF.

The V and J genes are TRBV13 and TRBJ2-5, with D perhaps matching TRBD1 (5 bases). V lost 6 bases to trimming and J lost 1 base, with 9 bases between them. This CDR3 region has 13 residues. Germline CDR1 PRHDT, CDR2 FYEKMQ (reference sequence). The CDR3 nucleotides are TGTGCCAGCAGGCCGACAGTCCAAGAGACCCAGTACTTC. As protein: CASRPTVQETQYF.

The chain uses TRBV27 and TRBJ2-7, with D possibly TRBD1 on 6 matching bases. The CDR3 is 15 residues long. Per the germline V gene, CDR1 is MNHEY and CDR2 is SMNVEV (reference sequence). The germline V and J ends were trimmed by 2 bases and 6 bases, with 17 bases remaining between them. In nucleotides, the CDR3 is TGTGCCAGCAGTTTAGGGCCAGGGGAATTGCGCGAGCAGTACTTC. This encodes CASSLGPGELREQYF.

The J gene is TRBJ2-6, the V gene TRBV7-6; either TRBD1 or TRBD2 may supply D (5 bases each). Trimming stripped 6 bases from V and 0 bases from J, with 12 bases between. CDR3 length equals 16 residues. The V gene's germline CDR1 is SGHVS and CDR2 FNYEAQ. The CDR3 here is CASRKGTYSGANVLTF. Here the CDR3 DNA reads TGTGCCAGCAGAAAAGGGACCTACTCTGGGGCCAACGTCCTGACTTTC.

This rearrangement joins TRBV7-3 to TRBJ2-1; D perhaps matches TRBD2 (5 bases). The CDR3 is made up of 16 amino acids. Trimming left V 4 bases short and J 1 base short, with 14 bases between. The germline V gene has CDR1 SGHTA and CDR2 FQGTGA. CDR3: CASSSSGLDSYNEQFF. CDR3 nucleotide sequence: TGTGCCAGCAGCTCATCGGGGTTGGATTCCTACAATGAGCAGTTCTTC.

The chain has TRBV27 and TRBJ2-1, with TRBD2 matching over 7 bases. The trim removed 0 bases at V and 8 bases at J, leaving 4 bases unmatched. Germline assignment: CDR1 MNHEY and CDR2 SMNVEV (reference sequence). The CDR3 has 14 residues. The CDR3 DNA reads as TGTGCCAGCAGTTTATCGGGGACTATCGATGAGCAGTTCTTC. Its protein product is CASSLSGTIDEQFF.

The chain links TRBV27 to TRBJ1-1, with D unresolved. The CDR3 is 15 amino acids. Between the trimmed V and J ends, which lost 5 bases and 0 bases, there was a span of 13 bases. Per the germline V gene, CDR1 is MNHEY and CDR2 is SMNVEV (reference sequence). DNA for the CDR3: TGTGCCAGCAGTCCCCCGATGGGTTTGAACACTGAAGCTTTCTTT. It is translated as CASSPPMGLNTEAFF.

This chain connects TRBV20-1 to TRBJ2-7, with 10 bases aligning to TRBD2. The CDR3 is made up of 18 amino acids. The V and J ends lost 5 bases and 1 base, in that order; junction bases with no gene match: 17. From germline, CDR1 is DFQATT and CDR2 SNEGSKA (reference sequence). CDR3 in amino acids: CSARPSGPASGGSYEQYF. CDR3 DNA sequence: TGCAGTGCTCGTCCCTCCGGTCCCGCTAGCGGGGGTTCCTACGAGCAGTACTTC.

The CDR3 reads CSAEGLAGVNEQFF. Here the CDR3 DNA reads TGCAGTGCTGAGGGACTAGCGGGAGTCAATGAGCAGTTCTTC. The V and J genes are TRBV20-1 and TRBJ2-1, with 14 bases matching TRBD2. This CDR3 is 14 amino acids long. V gave up 5 bases and J gave up 6 bases; unmatched junction bases: 3. Germline values: CDR1 DFQATT, CDR2 SNEGSKA (reference sequence).

The chain has TRBV3-1 and TRBJ2-1; 8 nucleotides agree with TRBD2. Unmatched junction bases numbered 7, after V lost 4 bases and J lost 5 bases. Germline V gives CDR1 LGHDT, CDR2 YNNKEL (reference sequence). The CDR3 totals 15 residues. Written as DNA, the CDR3 is TGTGCCAGCAGCCCTGGACTAGCCATAAACAATGAGCAGTTCTTC. Its protein is CASSPGLAINNEQFF.

V gene TRBV9 combines with J gene TRBJ2-5, with D possibly TRBD2 on 7 matching bases. This CDR3 spans 13 amino acids. The germline V and J ends were trimmed by 3 bases and 4 bases, with 10 bases remaining between them. Germline V gives CDR1 SGDLS, CDR2 YYNGEE. The CDR3 sequence: CASSGGGAETQYF. For the CDR3, the DNA is TGTGCCAGCAGCGGAGGGGGGGCAGAGACCCAGTACTTC.

V usage is TRBV6-1 and J usage is TRBJ2-3; 8 bases align to TRBD1. The CDR3 covers 17 residues. The J segment lost 2 bases and the V segment lost 6 bases, leaving 13 bases of the junction unmatched. The germline V gene encodes CDR1 MNHNS and CDR2 SASEGT. The CDR3 bases are TGTGCCAGCAGAACTCCCACCGGGACAGGTTTCACAGATACGCAGTATTTT. Residues: CASRTPTGTGFTDTQYF.

The chain links TRBV28 to TRBJ1-1; 8 bases are shared with TRBD1. The length of the CDR3 is 15 residues. V lost 1 base and J lost 10; bases outside the gene matches: 11. Germline CDR1 reads MDHEN; CDR2 reads SYDVKM. CDR3 residues: CASSLYGRGRSSAFF. The CDR3 DNA is TGTGCCAGCAGTTTATATGGCAGGGGGCGTTCATCAGCTTTCTTT.

The chain couples TRBV5-1 to TRBJ1-1; 10 bases map to TRBD1. The V gene end was trimmed by 2 bases and the J gene end by 4 bases; junction bases not matched to a gene: 2. The CDR3 totals 14 residues. The germline V gene has CDR1 SGHRS and CDR2 YFSETQ. This chain's CDR3 is CASSFGTGVTEAFF. The CDR3 DNA sequence: TGCGCCAGCAGCTTTGGGACAGGGGTCACTGAAGCTTTCTTT.

The chain recombines TRBV4-1 with TRBJ1-2; D gene uncertain. With 1 base removed from V and 8 bases from J, the gap between germline ends came to 8 bases. Germline V gene data show CDR1 as MGHRA and CDR2 as YSYEKL. CDR3 length equals 12 residues. CDR3 amino acids: CASSQGLEGYTF. As DNA, the CDR3 is TGCGCCAGCAGCCAAGGATTAGAAGGCTACACCTTC.

This clonotype has just one count. The V call is TRBV28, the J call TRBJ1-2; 9 nucleotides agree with TRBD1. V shed 6 bases, J shed 0 bases, and the junction held 5 bases outside the gene matches. Germline assignment: CDR1 MDHEN and CDR2 SYDVKM. The CDR3 covers 15 residues. In nucleotides, the CDR3 is TGTGCCAGCAGAGGACAGGGGAAAGCTAACTATGGCTACACCTTC. This gives the protein CASRGQGKANYGYTF.